The present TCR beta chain was sequenced within a study of blood T cell repertoires in COVID-19. About the study: Nucleic acid was either cDNA or gDNA, and it came from T cells, B-cell-depleted T cells, or PBMCs.

After removal of 4 bases from V and 7 bases from J, the junction contained 11 bases not matched to a gene. CDR1 is SEHNR and CDR2 is FQNEAQ in the germline V gene (reference sequence). The CDR3 is 16 amino acids. Here immunoSEQ multiplex PCR was the method, and the copy in TCRdb shows in-frame clones only, minus some. The table includes about 80,000 clones, over 70% detected once. The J gene is TRBJ1-4, the V gene TRBV7-9, with TRBD1 identical over 8 bases. This clonotype originated in a human donor in a cohort sampled during active COVID-19. Sequencing used peripheral blood. CDR3 amino acids: CASSWGDLTGGEKLFF. CDR3 in DNA: TGTGCCAGCAGCTGGGGCGACTTAACAGGGGGTGAAAAACTGTTTTTT.